The entry below describes one TCR beta chain. The clone's antigen remains unknown. Per-base quality was not reported, and no clone a single base away is much larger than it. The sample belongs to a study of cytomegalovirus exposure and HLA in healthy donors (dated by TCRdb to 2016 to 2017). Regarding the study in general: According to an earlier analysis of 550 to 700 of the donors, roughly 180 million T cells yielded roughly 110 million unique TCR beta sequences and 250 to 350 Gb of sequence data. Roughly 300 gigabases of sequencing data and 91 million or so unique TCR sequences made up an early release that covered about 640 HLA-typed donors. Of the roughly 400 genotyped donors, 65% to 90% fell in the genetic ancestry cluster associated with self-reported Caucasian donors. The aim of the study was to test whether cataloging public T cell receptors could identify signatures of past pathogen exposure. The T cell repertoires of several hundred subjects were profiled by immunosequencing and related to cytomegalovirus serostatus. A separate validation cohort of over a hundred different subjects was used in addition to the roughly 670-subject first cohort. The study combined high-throughput TCR immunosequencing, statistical association of individual TCRs with disease status, and machine learning to predict cytomegalovirus infection status. To study patterns of TCR occurrence, a later analysis re-analyzed previously published TCR beta repertoires from 650 to 750 donors and added high-resolution HLA genotyping. The later analysis used no new phenotypic data to find candidate immune exposures, relying instead on TCR beta sequences and their occurrence across donors. An earlier analysis of roughly 600 of the donors used high-throughput TCR beta sequencing to judge whether each TCR beta V gene segment behaved as functional or pseudogenic. Donor age, sex, ethnicity and CMV serostatus were compiled together with the repertoire data. A later genetic analysis took genome-wide SNP genotypes for about three fifths of the 666 donors and used that subset as a discovery cohort. All discovery cohort repertoires had been generated using a single sequencing platform. HLA typing included class I and class II loci at four-digit resolution. The number of typed donors differed by locus: roughly 629-630 for A, B, C, DRB1 and DQB1; 522 for DQA1; approximately 600 for DPA1; and some 430 for DPB1. Roughly five DR-DQ haplotypes were handled as single units for association and clustering because linkage in the cohort was strong. Across some 400 genotyped donors of the cohort, an average of roughly 200,000 unique TCR beta nucleotide sequences per donor were sequenced, and 15% to 20% of those sequences were non-productive. The full study reports these points: While some public TCRs were present in many individuals, most TCR sequences turned up only very rarely across donors. Cytomegalovirus status was reported to be diagnosed by the classifier with high specificity and sensitivity in both the original and validation cohorts. The earlier analysis of a few hundred of the donors excluded 15 to 20 rarely observed V segments, including chromosome 9 orphons, because counts were too low. In the study, around 150 TCR beta chains were listed as associated with cytomegalovirus. This cohort had only TCR beta chains sequenced, and the lack of alpha or paired-chain data limited which features could be detected. It was suggested by the authors that the approach could potentially be generalized to other disease states and immunological phenotypes. In a later analysis, HLA-associated TCR beta chains showed more clonal expansion and lower generation probabilities than non-associated chains that were equally common. In a later analysis, several top co-occurrence clusters were reported to appear linked to parvovirus B19, influenza, CMV and Epstein-Barr virus. Three of the identified cytomegalovirus-associated TCR beta chains were confirmed in vitro to be specific for cytomegalovirus antigens. In an earlier analysis of more than 500 of the donors, most TCR beta V segments appeared in productive rearrangements about 90% or about 30% of the time, broadly matching IMGT annotations. According to a later analysis, TCR association rates differed among HLA loci, with DRB1 alleles showing the most associated TCRs and HLA-C alleles showing the fewest. Immune exposure information for the cohort was limited to CMV serostatus. A further reported finding was that TCR beta sequences accurately predicted the HLA-A and HLA-B alleles for most subjects in the first cohort. The presence/absence analyses assumed that sequencing depth was roughly uniform across donors, and that assumption may not be true. A cluster of highly shared sequence variants was judged likely to be a technical artifact of the sequencing pipeline. According to a later analysis, most CMV-associated TCR beta chains appeared to be HLA-restricted, and the HLA associations seemed to be driven largely by CMV exposure. When HLA alleles, especially DR and DQ, strongly co-occurred, TCR associations were difficult to assign to individual alleles. Because HLA typing was unavailable for some donors at each locus, only the typed subset was used in association tests. A later genetic analysis reported fewer N-insertions in productive TCRs among donors in an Asian-associated ancestry cluster than the roughly 690-donor mean. An association between a missense DCLRE1C variant and V-gene and J-gene trimming of TCR beta chains was found in a later genetic analysis and replicated in an independent cohort. Linkage disequilibrium might explain the correlated functional status among segregating V segments, but an unknown experimental factor could not be excluded. At a false discovery rate of 0.05, a later analysis linked 15,000 to 20,000 TCR beta sequences to specific HLA alleles.

The cohort comprised 710 or so healthy bone marrow donors. Cohort members were all nominally healthy when sampled, although unrecorded immune exposures were likely present. The donor tested CMV seronegative, placing the donor among the 350 or so seronegative members of the cohort. Every donor gave a peripheral blood sample, and the peripheral blood mononuclear cells from that sample were used for TCR beta sequencing. Genomic DNA was extracted from the blood cell samples with the Qiagen DNeasy Blood Extraction Kit. The receptor library was made with the immunoSEQ multiplex PCR assay. The multiplex PCR relied on a mix of 60 forward primers for TCR Vbeta segments and 13 reverse primers for TCR Jbeta segments. A multiplex PCR assay on genomic DNA amplified the CDR3 region of rearranged TCR beta genes. On the Illumina HiSeq System, the amplified TCR beta libraries were sequenced as 87-base-pair reads. The original methods were these. In a later analysis, 77 million or so unique TCR beta chains were counted across the roughly 670 repertoires, and about 10 million of these chains were shared by at least two donors. Raw reads were error-corrected and collapsed into unique sequences with a nearest-neighbor algorithm that merged closely related sequences to remove PCR and sequencing errors. CDR3 sequences were aligned to IMGT reference sequences to assign V, D and J gene segments. For a sequence to be retained, at least a six-nucleotide match to both a V gene segment and a J gene segment was required. A rearrangement was called productive if the CDR3 had no stop codons and remained in frame with V and J, and every other rearrangement was called non-productive. CDR3 was defined according to IMGT convention as the region running from the second conserved V-encoded cysteine to the conserved J-encoded phenylalanine. In an earlier analysis of around 570 of the donors, sequences lacking an unambiguous match to a single V gene segment were excluded. An earlier analysis of about 590 of the donors classified V segments as functional when productive rearrangements were above 56.7% and as segregating when the standard deviation between donors was above 5%. To diagnose cytomegalovirus status from the catalog of TCR beta chain sequences, a statistical classification framework was built. A later analysis assigned V and J genes by comparing TCR nucleotide sequences with IMGT/GENE-DB human TR gene sequences. A later analysis assigned CDR3 sequences and most-parsimonious VDJ recombination scenarios with the TCRdist pipeline. In a later analysis, every TCR beta chain was defined by the combination of its CDR3 amino acid sequence and its V-gene family, and reads without a unique V-gene family were dropped. As a way to deal with suspected cross-contamination and a sequencing artifact, a later analysis dropped 500 to 700 nucleotide sequences that were highly shared and had low generation probability. In a later analysis, a clonal expansion index was calculated for each public chain from normalized within-repertoire ranks of inferred template counts. In a later analysis, generation probabilities were computed using a VDJ recombination model fitted to out-of-frame rearrangements, and the results were checked against IGoR. In a later analysis, TCR-TCR, TCR-HLA and TCR-CMV co-occurrence was scored with hypergeometric tests, and a repertoire-size bias correction was applied to TCR pairs. In a later analysis, false discovery rates were estimated by permuting HLA or CMV assignments 20 times. In a later analysis, co-occurring TCRs were grouped with DBSCAN, and TCRdist sequence similarity was added when clustering was performed within HLA-allele-positive subsets. Repertoires with fewer than 30,000 or more than 120,000 public chains were left out of co-occurrence clustering, as were a handful of repertoires with anomalous nucleotide sharing. TCRdb mirrors the immuneACCESS table, restricted to in-frame sequences. Some clones are absent from its copies; in checked studies, under half trace to an unresolved V gene, and the reason for the others is unknown. Clonal size and the V and J genes are those of that table, whereas D and trimming came from the DNA. For this sample the table gives hundreds of thousands of clones, of which around 73% were detected only once. The ten top clones hold around 4% of the sample.

The sequence was obtained from a male donor in good health and CMV-seronegative. The sequenced sample was PBMCs.

The DNA reads TGTGCCAGCAGTTCCGGGACTAGCGTCCAAGAGACCCAGTACTTC. This encodes CASSSGTSVQETQYF. The chain was built from TRBV5-4 and TRBJ2-5; 10 bases in the middle match TRBD2. The germline V gene (reference sequence) yields SGHNT for CDR1 and YYREEE for CDR2. Ends trimmed: V by 5 bases, J by 1 base; bases unmatched to a gene: 5. Spanning cysteine to phenylalanine, the CDR3 consists of 15 amino acids. The only DNA kept is the CDR3, 45 bases in frame from the first base.